This is a list of T cell receptor beta chains from one sample in a study of control samples from healthy donors and cancer patients. TCRdb keeps only in-frame clones here, not all; method: immunoSEQ multiplex PCR. This sample has 260,000 or so clones; more than 65% occur once, and the top ten carry more than 10%. Sequencing input: PBMCs. These receptors were collected from a woman aged 55-70 years with lung cancer. CDR3s include the opening cysteine and the closing phenylalanine or tryptophan. D genes are given only for firm matches. Clone size is given for some rows only: seen once, a few or many times, or a class if the clone is expanded.

j_gene | d_gene | abundance | v_gene | CDR3nt | CDR3aa
TRBJ1-2 | TRBD1 | . | TRBV3-1/TRBV3-2 | TGTGCCAGCAGCCAGGGACAGTATGGCTACACCTTC | CASSQGQYGYTF
TRBJ1-3 | . | once | TRBV14 | TGTGCCAGCAGCCAAGAGGACATCACCATATATTTT | CASSQEDITIYF
TRBJ1-3 | . | . | TRBV9 | TGTGCCAGCAGCTCCCTACAGGGCGCGCAGACCATATATTTT | CASSSLQGAQTIYF
TRBJ1-2 | . | . | TRBV5-4 | TGTGCCAGCAGCTTGGAGGGTTATGGCTACACCTTC | CASSLEGYGYTF
TRBJ2-4 | . | . | TRBV28 | TGTGCCAGCAGTTTTGGGGGCTCTGTAGACATTCAGTACTTC | CASSFGGSVDIQYF
TRBJ1-4 | . | . | TRBV19 | TGTGCCAGTAGTACCCCGAAACCTGGGTGGACTAATGAAAAACTGTTTTTT | CASSTPKPGWTNEKLFF
TRBJ2-1 | . | . | TRBV6-5 | TGTGCCAGCACGTACAGGTCTGTCTCCTACAATGAGCAGTTCTTC | CASTYRSVSYNEQFF
TRBJ2-7 | TRBD2 | . | TRBV28 | TGTGCCAGCAGTACACCGGGACTATCGGGCGAGCAGTACTTC | CASSTPGLSGEQYF
TRBJ2-6 | . | . | TRBV24-1 | TGTGCCACCAGTGATGTCTGGGCCAACGTCCTGACTTTC | CATSDVWANVLTF
TRBJ1-6 | . | . | TRBV3-1/TRBV3-2 | TGTGCCAGCAGCTTACGAACTGGCTCCTATAATTCACCCCTCCACTTT | CASSLRTGSYNSPLHF
TRBJ2-7 | TRBD1 | . | TRBV10-3 | TGTGCCATCAGGAAGACAGGGAATCCCTACGAGCAGTACTTC | CAIRKTGNPYEQYF
TRBJ2-5 | . | . | TRBV24-1 | TGTGCCACCGGGGACACCCAAGAGACCCAGTACTTC | CATGDTQETQYF
TRBJ2-7 | TRBD1 | . | TRBV5-1 | TGCGCCAGCAGCTTGGTAGGGGGCGCTGGCTACGAGCAGTACTTC | CASSLVGGAGYEQYF
TRBJ2-2 | TRBD1 | . | TRBV2 | TGTGCCAGCGGGGGGACAGGGTTCGCCGGGGAGCTGTTTTTT | CASGGTGFAGELFF
TRBJ1-2 | TRBD1 | once | TRBV19 | TGTGCCAGTAGTACGCGGACAGGGGATGTTTATGGCTACACCTTC | CASSTRTGDVYGYTF
TRBJ1-4 | . | . | TRBV30 | TGTGTCTGGAGTGACCTGGGCCGAGGAGATGAAAAACTGTTTTTT | CVWSDLGRGDEKLFF
TRBJ1-5 | . | . | TRBV2 | TGTGCCAGCAGTGAAGTTGTAGAGATTAGCAATCAGCCCCAGCATTTT | CASSEVVEISNQPQHF
TRBJ2-7 | TRBD2 | few | TRBV6-5 | TGTGCCAGCAGTCCAGCGGGGAGGTCCGCCAACGAGCAGTACTTC | CASSPAGRSANEQYF
TRBJ1-5 | . | . | TRBV2 | TGTGCCAGCAGTGCCCGAGTCCCAGGGCAGCCCCAGCATTTT | CASSARVPGQPQHF
TRBJ2-2 | . | . | TRBV6-5 | TGTGCCAGCAGCTTCGGGCCTCGCACCGGGGAGCTGTTTTTT | CASSFGPRTGELFF
TRBJ2-3 | . | once | TRBV5-1 | TGCGCCAGCAGCTTGGGGATAGGACACACAGATACGCAGTATTTT | CASSLGIGHTDTQYF
TRBJ1-5 | TRBD1 | . | TRBV7-8 | TGTGCCAGCAGCCGGGACAGGGACCAGCCCCAGCATTTT | CASSRDRDQPQHF
TRBJ2-1 | . | once | TRBV11-1 | TGTGCCAGCAGCTTACAGCCTCTCCGTGGCGATGAGCAGTTCTTC | CASSLQPLRGDEQFF
TRBJ1-4 | TRBD1 | . | TRBV3-1/TRBV3-2 | TGTGCCAGCAGCCCTTTCCTACAGGGGGCAGGGGAAAAACTGTTTTTT | CASSPFLQGAGEKLFF
TRBJ2-7 | . | . | TRBV6-1 | TGTGCCAGCAGTGAACCCCCAGGGCCCTACGAGCAGTACTTC | CASSEPPGPYEQYF
TRBJ1-1 | TRBD1 | . | TRBV24-1 | TGTGCCACCAGTGATTCTGGACAGGGGAACCTGCCAAAAGCTTTCTTT | CATSDSGQGNLPKAFF
TRBJ2-5 | . | . | TRBV3-1/TRBV3-2 | TGTGCCAGCAGCCAGAACTGGGGACTGCAAGAGACCCAGTACTTC | CASSQNWGLQETQYF
TRBJ1-1 | . | . | TRBV23-1 | TGCGCCAGCAGTAGAGGTTTGAACACTGAAGCTTTCTTT | CASSRGLNTEAFF
TRBJ2-3 | TRBD2 | . | TRBV5-1 | TGCGCCAGCAGCTTGCTTCTAGCGGGGGGCAAGGATACGCAGTATTTT | CASSLLLAGGKDTQYF
TRBJ2-2 | TRBD2 | . | TRBV19 | TGTGCCAGTAGTATCTCTAGCGGGAGGGCCGGGAGCGGGGAGCTGTTTTTT | CASSISSGRAGSGELFF
TRBJ1-2 | . | . | TRBV5-1 | TGCGCCAGCAGCTTGGGAATGATGAGCCTTAACTATGGCTACACCTTC | CASSLGMMSLNYGYTF
TRBJ1-2 | TRBD1 | . | TRBV7-6 | TGTGCCAGCAGCTTGGGACAGGGCTATGGCTACACCTTC | CASSLGQGYGYTF
TRBJ1-1 | . | many | TRBV6-5 | TGTGCCAGCCTCAGGGGCCCGGGACTCGGGGCTGAAGCTTTCTTT | CASLRGPGLGAEAFF
TRBJ1-2 | TRBD1 | . | TRBV27 | TGTGCCAGCAGTTTATCGGATAGTGGGACAGGGGTCGGCTACACCTTC | CASSLSDSGTGVGYTF
TRBJ2-7 | . | . | TRBV15 | TGTGCCACCAGCAGAGATTGGGTCCTTGAGGAGCAGTACTTC | CATSRDWVLEEQYF
TRBJ1-1 | TRBD1 | . | TRBV5-1 | TGCGCCAGCAGCTCCCCGACAGGGCTGAACACTGAAGCTTTCTTT | CASSSPTGLNTEAFF
TRBJ2-7 | . | . | TRBV5-1 | TGCGCCAGCAGCTTGACCCCGGAATCTGACGAGCAGTACTTC | CASSLTPESDEQYF
TRBJ2-2 | TRBD1 | . | TRBV13 | TGTGCCAGCAGCTTGCCGGGACAGGGGGGGCCCAACGCCGGGGAGCTGTTTTTT | CASSLPGQGGPNAGELFF
TRBJ2-6 | . | . | TRBV28 | TGTGCCAGCAGCCTCTTTGGGGCTGGGGCCAACGTCCTGACTTTC | CASSLFGAGANVLTF
TRBJ2-3 | TRBD1 | . | TRBV18 | TGTGCCAGCTCATCACAGGGGGCTGAACAAGATACGCAGTATTTT | CASSSQGAEQDTQYF
TRBJ2-7 | TRBD2 | . | TRBV19 | TGTGCCAGTAGTGGCACCCGGACTAGCGCAGCCTACGAGCAGTACTTC | CASSGTRTSAAYEQYF
TRBJ1-1 | . | . | TRBV5-6 | TGTGCCAGCAGCTCGGGATATAGGATGAACACTGAAGCTTTCTTT | CASSSGYRMNTEAFF
TRBJ1-5 | TRBD1 | . | TRBV2 | TGTGCCAGCAGAGGACAGGTCAATCAGCCCCAGCATTTT | CASRGQVNQPQHF
TRBJ2-7 | TRBD1 | . | TRBV6-5 | TGTGCCAGCCGAAGATTTGGACAGGGGGCTGAAGAGCAGTACTTC | CASRRFGQGAEEQYF
TRBJ1-3 | . | once | TRBV10-3 | TGTGCCATCAGTCCTACACTCTCTGGAAACACCATATATTTT | CAISPTLSGNTIYF
TRBJ2-1 | TRBD2 | . | TRBV11-2 | TGTGCCAGCAGCTCTCGCAGGGGACTAGCGAGTCCCAATGAGCAGTTCTTC | CASSSRRGLASPNEQFF
TRBJ1-3 | . | . | TRBV15 | TGTGCCACCAAGGCAAAGGGCTCTGGAAACACCATATATTTT | CATKAKGSGNTIYF
TRBJ2-1 | . | . | TRBV12-3/TRBV12-4 | TGTGCCAGCAGTTCCCCACCGCCCCCCGAGCAGTTCTTC | CASSSPPPPEQFF
TRBJ1-5 | . | . | TRBV4-1 | TGCGCCAGCAGCCAAGACATTTTGGGGAATCAGCCCCAGCATTTT | CASSQDILGNQPQHF
TRBJ1-2 | . | . | TRBV7-2 | TGTGCCAGCGGGGGTCTCGGCCAGCTGGGTGGCTACACCTTC | CASGGLGQLGGYTF